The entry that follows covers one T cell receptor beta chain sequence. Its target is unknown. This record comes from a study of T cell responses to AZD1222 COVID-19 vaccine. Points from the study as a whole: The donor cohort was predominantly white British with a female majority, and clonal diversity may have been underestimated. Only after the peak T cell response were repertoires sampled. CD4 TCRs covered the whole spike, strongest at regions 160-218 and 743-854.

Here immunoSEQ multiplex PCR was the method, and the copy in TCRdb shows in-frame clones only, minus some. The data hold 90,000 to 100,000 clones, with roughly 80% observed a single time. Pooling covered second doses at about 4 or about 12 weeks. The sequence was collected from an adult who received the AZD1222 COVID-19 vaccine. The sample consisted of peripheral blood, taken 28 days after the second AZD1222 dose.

The CDR3 nucleotides read TGTGCCAGCAGTTCATCTAGCGGGAGGCATAATTACAATGAGCAGTTCTTC. Translated, it gives CASSSSSGRHNYNEQFF. The chain combines TRBV7-3 with TRBJ2-1, with 11 nucleotides matching TRBD2. The CDR3 runs to 17 residues. Germline V CDR1 and CDR2: SGHTA, FQGTGA. Trimming removed 6 bases from V and 4 bases from J; junction bases left unmatched: 11.